These 28 T cell receptor beta chains were all obtained from the same sample, sequenced in a study of T cell responses to AZD1222 COVID-19 vaccine. The protocol was immunoSEQ multiplex PCR, while the TCRdb copy is restricted to in-frame clones and leaves out a portion. The sample yields some 120,000 clones, around 89% seen once. Source: peripheral blood, taken on day 0 of MenACWY control vaccination. The receptor set was obtained from an adult in good health.

The genes are TRBV28 and TRBJ2-7; D uncertain. CDR3 size: 17 residues. Germline CDR1 is MDHEN and CDR2 is SYDVKM. V lost 6 bases and J 2 bases, leaving 23 bases between the germline ends. The CDR3 coding sequence is TGTGCCAGCAGGCCTGAGTTTCTCAGTCTAGATACCTACGAGCAGTACTTC. Translating it yields CASRPEFLSLDTYEQYF.

The chain couples TRBV9 to TRBJ2-1; 16 nucleotides match TRBD2. The V and J ends lost 2 bases and 5 bases, in that order; junction bases with no gene match: 4. Germline CDR1 is SGDLS and CDR2 is YYNGEE. This CDR3 spans 17 amino acids. CDR3 amino acids: CASSVGLAGGFHNEQFF. The CDR3, as DNA: TGTGCCAGCAGCGTGGGACTAGCGGGAGGGTTCCACAATGAGCAGTTCTTC. The complete variable domain, with remaining parts taken from reference TRBV9 and TRBJ2-1, reads DSGVTQTPKHLITATGQRVTLRCSPRSGDLSVYWYQQSLDQGLQFLIQYYNGEERAKGNILERFSAQQFPDLHSELNLSSLELGDSALYFCASSVGLAGGFHNEQFFGPGTRLTVL.

This sequence joins TRBV20-1 and TRBJ2-1; 10 bases fit TRBD2. Trimming removed 3 bases from V and 9 bases from J; junction bases left unmatched: 8. Germline-derived CDR1 and CDR2 are DFQATT and SNEGSKA (reference sequence). This CDR3 comprises 14 residues. The CDR3 protein is CSASRLAGESEQFF. The CDR3 DNA reads as TGCAGTGCTAGTCGCCTAGCGGGAGAGAGTGAGCAGTTCTTC.

The rearrangement links TRBV4-1 to TRBJ2-1, with TRBD2 identical over 7 bases. The germline gives CDR1 MGHRA, CDR2 YSYEKL. This CDR3 comprises 15 residues. With V trimmed by 1 base and J by 1 base, 1 base remained unmatched. In DNA, the CDR3 is TGCGCCAGCAGCCAAGGGCGGGAGTCCTACAATGAGCAGTTCTTC. Translation gives CASSQGRESYNEQFF.

CDR3 residues: CASSYSGLAYNEQFF. As DNA, the CDR3 is TGTGCCAGCAGTTACTCAGGACTAGCCTACAATGAGCAGTTCTTC. The V call is TRBV6-5, the J call TRBJ2-1, with TRBD2 matching over 7 bases. CDR1 and CDR2 (germline): MNHEY, SVGAGI. The CDR3 is made up of 15 amino acids. V shed 0 bases and J 2 bases; nucleotides not matched to a gene: 1.

V usage is TRBV27 and J usage is TRBJ2-1; 9 positions agree with TRBD2. The CDR3 extends over 14 amino acids. Germline V gene sequence: CDR1 MNHEY, CDR2 SMNVEV (reference sequence). V lost 6 bases to trimming and J lost 4 bases; unmatched junction nucleotides: 4. CDR3 sequence: CASSSGLAYNEQFF. The CDR3 DNA follows: TGTGCCAGCAGCTCGGGACTAGCTTACAATGAGCAGTTCTTC.

The chain uses TRBV6-2 or TRBV6-3 and TRBJ2-2; possibly TRBD1 or TRBD2 for D (5 bases each). V gave up 3 bases and J gave up 3 bases, with 8 bases separating them. The V gene's germline CDR1 is MNHEY and CDR2 SVGEGT. CDR3 length: 14 residues. The CDR3 nucleotides are TGTGCCAGCAGTTATCGGGGCTACACCGGGGAGCTGTTTTTT. Protein product: CASSYRGYTGELFF.

J is TRBJ1-2 and V is TRBV30; TRBD1 agrees at 8 bases. The CDR3 covers 13 residues. The J segment lost 7 bases and the V segment lost 1 base, leaving 5 bases of the junction unmatched. Germline V gene lookup returns CDR1 GTSNPN and CDR2 SVGIG (reference sequence). Here the CDR3 DNA reads TGTGCCTGGAGTGCAACACAGGGGGGTGGCTACACCTTC. This codes for CAWSATQGGGYTF.

The gene calls are TRBV7-2 and TRBJ2-2, with TRBD1 identical over 8 bases. J lost 5 bases, V lost 5 bases, and 13 bases had no gene match. This CDR3 region has 17 residues. The germline CDR1 and CDR2 sequences are SGHTA and FQGNSA. The CDR3 reads CASSHPDRERWTGELFF. CDR3 nucleotides: TGTGCCAGCAGCCACCCGGACAGGGAGCGTTGGACCGGGGAGCTGTTTTTT.

The rearrangement links TRBV5-1 to TRBJ1-1; 8 bases are a match to TRBD1. The CDR3 totals 15 residues. Per the germline V gene, CDR1 is SGHRS and CDR2 is YFSETQ. V lost 0 bases to trimming and J lost 5 bases; unmatched junction nucleotides: 6. DNA for the CDR3: TGCGCCAGCAGCTTGGTTCGGACAGGGTCTACTGAAGCTTTCTTT. Its protein is CASSLVRTGSTEAFF.

The chain links TRBV3-1 (or the pseudogene TRBV3-2) to TRBJ2-1; 10 bases agree with TRBD1. Germline-derived CDR1 and CDR2 are LGHDT and YNNKEL (reference sequence). The CDR3 loop spans 21 amino acids. With V trimmed by 0 bases and J by 5 bases, 19 bases remained unmatched. The CDR3 DNA follows: TGTGCCAGCAGCCAAGATACCGACAGGGGGCAACCACCACGCGACAACAATGAGCAGTTCTTC. Translation: CASSQDTDRGQPPRDNNEQFF.

CDR3 sequence: CASRDKRGTGELFF. The CDR3 nucleotides are TGCGCCAGCAGGGATAAAAGGGGCACCGGGGAGCTGTTTTTT. The gene calls are TRBV5-1 and TRBJ2-2, with D possibly being TRBD1 (5 bases). The CDR3 covers 14 residues. V shed 5 bases and J shed 4 bases, with 12 bases lying between them. CDR1 SGHRS and CDR2 YFSETQ come from the germline V gene.

As DNA, the CDR3 is TGCGCCAGCAGCCAAGACAGCGGATATGCAACTAATGAAAAACTGTTTTTT. As protein: CASSQDSGYATNEKLFF. V and J are TRBV4-3 and TRBJ1-4; D unresolved. V lost 0 bases and J lost 0, with 11 bases in between. Germline CDR1 reads LGHNA; CDR2 reads YSLEER. The CDR3 is made up of 17 amino acids.

V gene TRBV12-5 combines with J gene TRBJ2-2; a possible D gene is TRBD1 (5 bases). CDR3 length: 15 amino acids. V was shortened by 0 bases and J by 4 bases, with 9 bases between the two germline ends. The germline CDR1 and CDR2 sequences are LGHNT and FRNRAP. The CDR3 protein is CASGLVQGGTGELFF. The DNA for the CDR3 is TGTGCTAGTGGTTTGGTGCAGGGTGGCACCGGGGAGCTGTTTTTT. The full variable domain, completed using reference TRBV12-5 and TRBJ2-2, is DARVTQTPRHKVTEMGQEVTMRCQPILGHNTVFWYRQTMMQGLELLAYFRNRAPLDDSGMPKDRFSAEMPDATLATLKIQPSEPRDSAVYFCASGLVQGGTGELFFGEGSRLTVL.

The chain employs TRBV19 and TRBJ1-2; 8 bases match TRBD1. Looked up from germline, CDR1 is LNHDA and CDR2 is SQIVND (reference sequence). Unmatched junction bases numbered 4, after V lost 5 bases and J lost 2 bases. The CDR3 contains 14 residues. This CDR3 reads CASSLQGANYGYTF. In nucleotides, the CDR3 is TGTGCCAGTAGTCTGCAGGGGGCGAACTATGGCTACACCTTC.

CDR3 coding DNA: TGTGCCAGCAGCCGGCCCCGGGACAGGGGGAACACTGAAGCTTTCTTT. It specifies CASSRPRDRGNTEAFF. The V and J genes are TRBV16 and TRBJ1-1, with TRBD1 matching over 10 bases. The V and J ends lost 4 bases and 1 base, in that order; junction bases with no gene match: 6. Germline assignment: CDR1 KGHSY and CDR2 FQNENV. The CDR3 runs 16 residues.

This clone showed up just once. The V and J genes are TRBV5-1 and TRBJ1-3, with 10 bases that match TRBD1. Germline values: CDR1 SGHRS, CDR2 YFSETQ. V trimming: 4 bases; J trimming: 2 bases; junction bases outside the gene matches: 12. This CDR3 region has 18 residues. This CDR3 reads CASSPTGTGVSAGNTIYF. CDR3 nucleotides: TGCGCCAGCAGCCCGACCGGGACAGGGGTGTCCGCTGGAAACACCATATATTTT.

V and J are TRBV7-7 and TRBJ2-2; D is ambiguous. From germline, CDR1 is SSHAT and CDR2 FNYEAQ (reference sequence). Trimming shortened V by 1 base and J by 1 base, and 7 bases separated the two germline ends. The length of the CDR3 is 15 residues. DNA of the CDR3: TGTGCCAGCAGCTTAGGGCAGTTGAACACCGGGGAGCTGTTTTTT. As protein: CASSLGQLNTGELFF.

The V gene is TRBV5-8, the J gene TRBJ2-7; TRBD2 agrees at 8 bases. CDR1 is SGHTS and CDR2 is YDEGEE in the germline V gene. The CDR3 spans 16 residues. V gave up 4 bases and J gave up 0 bases; unmatched junction bases: 9. The CDR3 reads CASSLPGRGYSYEQYF. As DNA, the CDR3 is TGTGCCAGCAGCCTGCCCGGGAGGGGTTACTCCTACGAGCAGTACTTC.

This rearrangement joins TRBV20-1 to TRBJ2-3; the D gene is possibly TRBD2 (6 bases). V was pared by 3 bases and J by 3 bases, with 16 bases between. Germline lookup yields CDR1 DFQATT and CDR2 SNEGSKA (reference sequence). The CDR3 consists of 15 residues. CDR3 region: CSASPQASVTDTQYF. The CDR3 DNA follows: TGCAGTGCTAGTCCGCAGGCTAGCGTTACAGATACGCAGTATTTT.

The rearrangement joins TRBV7-2 to TRBJ2-7; no firm D call. The germline V gene encodes CDR1 SGHTA and CDR2 FQGNSA. The CDR3 length is 14 residues. V was clipped by 1 base and J by 3 bases, with 10 bases between them. In DNA form, the CDR3 reads TGTGCCAGCAGCTTAGACGGCAGTCTCTACGAGCAGTACTTC. Translated: CASSLDGSLYEQYF.

The CDR3 DNA sequence: TGTGCTAGTGGTTTGGCATTTGCAGGCGGGACAGATACGCAGTATTTT. This codes for CASGLAFAGGTDTQYF. This rearrangement joins TRBV12-5 to TRBJ2-3; TRBD2 might be the D (5 bases). The V gene lost 1 base and the J gene lost 3 bases, with 14 bases spanning the gap. CDR3 size: 16 residues. Per germline, CDR1 LGHNT and CDR2 FRNRAP.

The chain has TRBV5-5 and TRBJ2-7, with a tentative D call TRBD2 (6 bases). This CDR3 comprises 15 residues. The V end was cut by 2 bases, the J end by 3 bases, with 15 bases between. Germline CDR1 and CDR2: SGHKS and YYEKEE (reference sequence). The DNA of the CDR3 is TGTGCCAGCAGCTTTAGTTGGGACTTCAACTACGAGCAGTACTTC. This codes for CASSFSWDFNYEQYF.

This clone was counted only a few times. The chain employs TRBV6-1 and TRBJ1-5; TRBD1 might be the D (6 bases). The CDR3 totals 18 residues. V lost 4 bases and J 0 bases, leaving 19 bases between the germline ends. Germline loops: CDR1 MNHNS, CDR2 SASEGT. The CDR3 protein is CASSGVRGGFYSNQPQHF. The CDR3 coding sequence is TGTGCCAGCAGTGGTGTCAGGGGAGGGTTTTATAGCAATCAGCCCCAGCATTTT.

V and J are TRBV12-5 and TRBJ2-1; 10 bases fit TRBD2. This CDR3 has 17 residues. Trimming removed 0 bases from V and 5 bases from J; junction bases left unmatched: 7. Per germline, CDR1 LGHNT and CDR2 FRNRAP. CDR3 amino acids: CASGLVPSGSKNNEQFF. The DNA for the CDR3 is TGTGCTAGTGGTTTGGTCCCTAGCGGGAGTAAAAACAATGAGCAGTTCTTC.

This chain uses TRBV2 with TRBJ1-6; D not resolved. V was trimmed by 8 bases and J by 0 bases, leaving 8 bases between them. Germline loops: CDR1 SNHLY, CDR2 FYNNEI. The length of the CDR3 is 14 residues. The CDR3 region is CASQVPSYNSPLHF. The DNA for the CDR3 is TGTGCCAGCCAAGTCCCCTCCTATAATTCACCCCTCCACTTT.

This clone was observed once. The chain joins TRBV4-1 to TRBJ2-7; 7 positions match TRBD2. The CDR3 sequence is 17 residues long. J was trimmed by 0 bases and V by 1 base; bases with no gene match: 9. The germline V gene has CDR1 MGHRA and CDR2 YSYEKL. DNA for the CDR3: TGCGCCAGCAGCCAAGGGCCCGGCGGGAGACTCTCCTACGAGCAGTACTTC. Its protein is CASSQGPGGRLSYEQYF.

This clone was seen a single time. The J gene is TRBJ2-5, the V gene TRBV7-3, with TRBD1 matching over 9 bases. The V gene end was trimmed by 5 bases and the J gene end by 2 bases; junction bases not matched to a gene: 3. The CDR3 extends over 14 amino acids. Germline V gene lookup returns CDR1 SGHTA and CDR2 FQGTGA. This chain's CDR3 is CASSPGTGQETQYF. The CDR3 DNA reads as TGTGCCAGCAGCCCAGGGACAGGGCAAGAGACCCAGTACTTC.